The 26 T cell receptor beta chains listed next were all sequenced from one sample in a study of blood T cell repertoires in COVID-19. Produced via immunoSEQ multiplex PCR; TCRdb's table is partial and in-frame only. The table includes roughly 4,500 clones, around 80% detected once. The sequencing sample was made of peripheral blood. The origin of the receptors is a human donor with active or convalescent COVID-19. The donor label of this sample is uncertain.

The chain combines TRBV6-5 with TRBJ2-1; 10 bases are a match to TRBD1. This CDR3 is 13 amino acids long. J gave up 8 bases and V 6 bases, and 4 bases lay outside the gene matches. Germline values: CDR1 MNHEY, CDR2 SVGAGI. The CDR3 is CASRETGGDEQFF. The CDR3 DNA reads as TGTGCCAGCAGGGAGACAGGGGGCGATGAGCAGTTCTTC.

This clone was seen a single time. The chain is built from TRBV14 and TRBJ2-1, with D hard to call. The V end lost 0 bases, the J end lost 6 bases, and 9 bases lay between the germline ends. Germline-derived CDR1 and CDR2 are SGHDN and FVKESK. This CDR3 region has 14 residues. The CDR3 spells CASSQDPISNEQFF. In DNA form, the CDR3 reads TGTGCCAGCAGCCAAGATCCTATCTCCAATGAGCAGTTCTTC.

By proportion, this clone is hyperexpanded. The V call is TRBV6-5, the J call TRBJ1-2, with D possibly being TRBD1 (5 bases). This CDR3 is built from 13 residues. CDR1 is MNHEY, CDR2 SVGAGI, per germline. Trimming removed 2 bases at V and 7 bases at J, with 11 bases between. The CDR3 loop reads CASSYQGNIGYTF. Written as DNA, the CDR3 is TGTGCCAGCAGTTACCAGGGAAATATTGGCTACACCTTC.

CDR3 sequence (DNA): TGTGCCAGCAGCTTCCAATCCTACAATGAGCAGTTCTTC. Its translation is CASSFQSYNEQFF. This chain joins TRBV7-6 and TRBJ2-1; no clear D gene. With 3 bases removed from V and 1 base from J, the gap between germline ends came to 4 bases. Germline CDR1 is SGHVS and CDR2 is FNYEAQ. The length of the CDR3 is 13 residues.

This clone was counted between two and nine times. This chain uses TRBV6-5 with TRBJ1-1; tentatively, D is TRBD1 (5 bases). The CDR3 runs 11 residues. Germline-derived CDR1 and CDR2 are MNHEY and SVGAGI. Trimming stripped 2 bases from V and 14 bases from J, with 12 bases between. DNA of the CDR3: TGTGCCAGCAGTTACCGGGGGAGCCGGTTCTTT. Protein product: CASSYRGSRFF.

This sequence joins TRBV15 and TRBJ2-1, with D tentatively TRBD2 (5 bases). Deletions cut 0 bases from V and 7 bases from J, with 10 bases between. Germline V gene lookup returns CDR1 LNHNV and CDR2 YYDKDF (reference sequence). This CDR3 spans 14 amino acids. CDR3 region: CATSRDLGVNEQFF. The CDR3 DNA reads TGTGCCACCAGCAGAGATTTGGGAGTGAATGAGCAGTTCTTC.

This chain links TRBV19 with TRBJ2-7, with 8 bases fitting TRBD1. The germline V gene has CDR1 LNHDA and CDR2 SQIVND (reference sequence). V trimming: 5 bases; J trimming: 5 bases; junction bases outside the gene matches: 11. The CDR3 is 15 residues long. CDR3 nucleotides: TGTGCCAGTAGTGCCAAACAGGGGGTGAGAGACGAGCAGTACTTC. Protein: CASSAKQGVRDEQYF.

This clone appeared once. The CDR3 DNA reads as TGTGCCAGTAGTCAACAGGGGGACACTGAAGCTTTCTTT. Protein sequence: CASSQQGDTEAFF. The V and J genes are TRBV19 and TRBJ1-1; 8 bases line up with TRBD1. In germline, CDR1 is LNHDA, CDR2 SQIVND (reference sequence). Losses at the gene ends were 5 bases for V and 3 bases for J; bases not matched to a gene: 2. The CDR3 contains 13 residues.

This rearrangement joins TRBV5-6 to TRBJ2-3, with a tentative D call TRBD1 (6 bases). Germline V lookup: CDR1 SGHDT, CDR2 YYEEEE. With 0 bases removed from V and 0 bases from J, the gap between germline ends came to 11 bases. There are 16 residues in the CDR3. The CDR3 sequence is CASSLVTGSSTDTQYF. CDR3 nucleotide sequence: TGTGCCAGCAGCTTGGTGACAGGATCTAGCACAGATACGCAGTATTTT.

The rearrangement uses TRBV7-2 and TRBJ1-1, with 7 bases aligning to TRBD1. Germline V CDR1 and CDR2: SGHTA, FQGNSA. The V and J ends lost 3 bases and 7 bases, in that order; junction bases with no gene match: 8. This CDR3 has 14 residues. CDR3 nucleotide sequence: TGTGCCAGCAGCTTTTCCCGGGACAGTAGTGAAGCTTTCTTT. Its protein product is CASSFSRDSSEAFF.

This clone was recorded once. V is TRBV11-2 and J is TRBJ2-4; D is possibly TRBD1 (6 bases). Germline-derived CDR1 and CDR2 are SGHAT and FQNNGV. Trimming removed 5 bases from V and 6 bases from J, with 14 bases in between. CDR3 size: 14 residues. The CDR3 sequence is CASSEQGVRNIQYF. The CDR3 DNA reads TGTGCCAGCAGCGAACAGGGTGTAAGAAACATTCAGTACTTC.

This chain uses TRBV6-2 or TRBV6-3 with TRBJ2-3; no clear D. Germline V gene sequence: CDR1 MNHEY, CDR2 SVGEGT. Trimming pared 0 bases from V and 9 bases from J, leaving 13 bases between. The CDR3 runs to 14 residues. The CDR3 nucleotides are TGTGCCAGCAGTTACTCTTTCGCCTCGAGGACGCAGTATTTT. This sequence encodes CASSYSFASRTQYF.

The count of this clone is one. The rearrangement links TRBV10-3 to TRBJ1-1; a possible D gene is TRBD1 (6 bases). V was shortened by 4 bases and J by 3 bases, with 6 bases between the two germline ends. Germline CDR1 is ENHRY and CDR2 is SYGVKD. This CDR3 is built from 12 residues. The CDR3 protein is CAISAGDTEAFF. CDR3 DNA sequence: TGTGCCATCAGTGCAGGGGACACTGAAGCTTTCTTT.

CDR3 DNA sequence: TGTGCCAGCAGCACGAACAGGGGGCTGGGAAACATTCAGTACTTC. Translation gives CASSTNRGLGNIQYF. The chain joins TRBV7-2 to TRBJ2-4, with 9 nucleotides matching TRBD1. Trimming at V came to 5 bases and at J to 6 bases, leaving 8 bases not matched to a gene. The CDR3 is 15 amino acids. Germline V gene lookup returns CDR1 SGHTA and CDR2 FQGNSA.

CDR3 coding DNA: TGCGCCAGCAGCTTGGTGCCGCTACGGGGGGCTAAGGAGACCCAGTACTTC. Translating gives CASSLVPLRGAKETQYF. The chain employs TRBV5-1 and TRBJ2-5; tentative D call: TRBD2 (7 bases). There are 17 residues in the CDR3. Per germline, CDR1 SGHRS and CDR2 YFSETQ. V lost 0 bases and J 5 bases, leaving 20 bases between the germline ends.

This clone was seen a few times. The rearrangement joins TRBV4-2 to TRBJ1-6, with 7 bases lining up with TRBD1. V shed 4 bases and J 10 bases; nucleotides not matched to a gene: 10. This CDR3 has 15 amino acids. Per the germline V gene, CDR1 is LGHNA and CDR2 is YNFKEQ. CDR3 protein: CASSPEGGRRSPLHF. The CDR3 DNA reads as TGTGCCAGCAGCCCCGAAGGGGGCCGTAGATCACCCCTCCACTTT.

This clone was seen once. The V and J genes are TRBV9 and TRBJ2-7; tentatively, D is TRBD2 (6 bases). The CDR3 spans 14 residues. In germline, CDR1 is SGDLS, CDR2 YYNGEE. V was trimmed by 4 bases and J by 2 bases, leaving 13 bases between them. The CDR3 loop reads CASSPRLVPYEQYF. The DNA for the CDR3 is TGTGCCAGCAGCCCCAGACTAGTGCCCTACGAGCAGTACTTC.

The chain has TRBV6-6 and TRBJ1-2, with 7 bases fitting TRBD1. CDR1 and CDR2 (germline): MNHNY, SVGAGI (reference sequence). Trimming cost V 0 bases and J 2 bases; bases outside gene matches: 0. This CDR3 has 14 amino acids. The CDR3 protein is CASSYSGQNYGYTF. The CDR3 nucleotides read TGTGCCAGCAGTTACTCGGGACAGAACTATGGCTACACCTTC.

The chain links TRBV5-1 to TRBJ2-1; 10 bases match TRBD2. The CDR3 is 16 residues long. With V trimmed by 0 bases and J by 4 bases, 4 bases remained unmatched. Germline CDR1 and CDR2: SGHRS and YFSETQ. In nucleotides, the CDR3 is TGCGCCAGCAGCTTGGAGCCTAGCGGGGGATACAATGAGCAGTTCTTC. Translated: CASSLEPSGGYNEQFF.

The J gene is TRBJ1-2, the V gene TRBV11-2; D ambiguous. V dropped 2 bases and J dropped 0 bases, with 7 bases sitting between them. The germline CDR1 and CDR2 sequences are SGHAT and FQNNGV. The CDR3 sequence is 14 residues long. The CDR3 bases are TGTGCCAGCAGCTTACAGGCTACTAACTATGGCTACACCTTC. Encoded protein: CASSLQATNYGYTF. The entire variable domain, with the rest obtained from reference TRBV11-2 and TRBJ1-2, is as follows: EAGVAQSPRYKIIEKRQSVAFWCNPISGHATLYWYQQILGQGPKLLIQFQNNGVVDDSQLPKDRFSAERLKGVDSTLKIQPAKLEDSAVYLCASSLQATNYGYTFGSGTRLTVV.

V is TRBV11-2 and J is TRBJ2-1; D possibly corresponds to TRBD1 (6 bases). The CDR3 totals 15 residues. Trimming took off 1 base at V and 4 bases at J, with 11 bases between the two ends. CDR1 and CDR2 from the germline V gene are SGHAT and FQNNGV. CDR3 amino acids: CASSLVGGRYNEQFF. The CDR3 bases are TGTGCCAGCAGCTTAGTAGGGGGTCGATACAATGAGCAGTTCTTC.

The chain combines TRBV4-3 with TRBJ2-1, with D maybe TRBD2 (5 bases). The CDR3 runs 17 residues. V was trimmed by 0 bases and J by 1 base, leaving 13 bases between them. The germline CDR1 and CDR2 sequences are LGHNA and YSLEER. For the CDR3, the DNA is TGCGCCAGCAGCCAAGACGGAGGCGGGCGGTCCTACAATGAGCAGTTCTTC. Its protein product is CASSQDGGGRSYNEQFF.

This clone was picked up a small number of times. V gene TRBV6-5 combines with J gene TRBJ2-3; possible D gene TRBD2, 6 bases. CDR3 length: 12 residues. With 5 bases removed from V and 14 bases from J, the gap between germline ends came to 17 bases. In germline, CDR1 is MNHEY, CDR2 SVGAGI. The CDR3 is CASSNAPLALYF. The CDR3 nucleotides are TGTGCCAGCAGTAATGCGCCCCTAGCGCTGTATTTT.

The V call is TRBV4-3, the J call TRBJ2-1; the match to TRBD2 covers 13 bases. The CDR3 is made up of 17 amino acids. The J segment lost 7 bases and the V segment lost 0 bases, leaving 6 bases of the junction unmatched. Germline assignment: CDR1 LGHNA and CDR2 YSLEER. The CDR3 here is CASSQDDTSGRANEQFF. The CDR3, as DNA: TGCGCCAGCAGCCAAGACGATACTAGCGGGAGGGCGAATGAGCAGTTCTTC.

The genes are TRBV7-2 and TRBJ1-4, with D possibly matching TRBD1 (5 bases). This CDR3 is built from 15 residues. Germline assignment: CDR1 SGHTA and CDR2 FQGNSA. Trimming stripped 2 bases from V and 4 bases from J, with 11 bases between. For the CDR3, the DNA is TGTGCCAGCAGCTTAACAGGCCGGCGTAATGAAAAACTGTTTTTT. It specifies CASSLTGRRNEKLFF. Combining the CDR3 with reference TRBV7-2 and TRBJ1-4 gives the whole variable domain GAGVSQSPSNKVTEKGKDVELRCDPISGHTALYWYRQSLGQGLEFLIYFQGNSAPDKSGLPSDRFSAERTGGSVSTLTIQRTQQEDSAVYLCASSLTGRRNEKLFFGSGTQLSVL.

The rearrangement joins TRBV5-4 to TRBJ2-1; 8 nucleotides align to TRBD1. This CDR3 has 16 amino acids. CDR1 is SGHNT and CDR2 is YYREEE in the germline V gene (reference sequence). After removal of 0 bases from V and 7 bases from J, the junction contained 9 bases not matched to a gene. The DNA for the CDR3 is TGTGCCAGCAGCTTGGTTGGCAAGACAGGGGTTAATGAGCAGTTCTTC. This codes for CASSLVGKTGVNEQFF.